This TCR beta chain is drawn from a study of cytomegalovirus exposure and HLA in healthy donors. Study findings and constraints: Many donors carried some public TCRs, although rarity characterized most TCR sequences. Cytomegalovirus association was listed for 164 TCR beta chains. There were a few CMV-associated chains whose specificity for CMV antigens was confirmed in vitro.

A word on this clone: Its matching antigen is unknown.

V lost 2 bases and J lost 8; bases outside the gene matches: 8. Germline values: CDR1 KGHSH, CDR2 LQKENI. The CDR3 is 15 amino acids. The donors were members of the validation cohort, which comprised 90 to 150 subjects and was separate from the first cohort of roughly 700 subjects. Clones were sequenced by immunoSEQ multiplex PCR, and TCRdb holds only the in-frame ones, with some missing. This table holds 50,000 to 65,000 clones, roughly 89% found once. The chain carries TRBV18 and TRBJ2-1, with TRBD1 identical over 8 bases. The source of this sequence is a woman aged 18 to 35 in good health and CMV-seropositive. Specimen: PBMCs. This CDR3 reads CASSPGRTGTHEQFF. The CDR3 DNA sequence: TGTGCCAGCTCACCAGGAAGGACAGGGACGCATGAGCAGTTCTTC.